This entry lists 15 T cell receptor beta chains sequenced from one sample in a study of T cell responses to AZD1222 COVID-19 vaccine. Method: immunoSEQ multiplex PCR; TCRdb's copy keeps in-frame clones and lacks some. The table has hundreds of thousands of clones, about 92% seen once. Sequenced here: peripheral blood, sampled on day 0 of MenACWY control vaccination. The receptors here all came from an adult in good health.

This clone was picked up one time. The chain links TRBV25-1 to TRBJ1-5; D is perhaps TRBD1 (6 bases). Germline CDR1 reads MGHDK; CDR2 reads SYGVNS. The CDR3 has 14 residues. V shed 4 bases and J shed 2 bases, with 9 bases lying between them. The CDR3 sequence: CASSGTGRNQPQHF. For the CDR3, the DNA is TGTGCCAGCAGTGGTACAGGGCGCAATCAGCCCCAGCATTTT.

The V and J genes are TRBV13 and TRBJ1-1, with 7 bases matching TRBD1. The CDR3 is made up of 14 amino acids. Germline lookup yields CDR1 PRHDT and CDR2 FYEKMQ (reference sequence). The junction had 2 bases not matched to a gene; V was cut back by 4 bases and J by 0 bases. The CDR3 nucleotides read TGTGCCAGCAGCTCACAGGGGATGAACACTGAAGCTTTCTTT. Amino acid sequence: CASSSQGMNTEAFF.

In this sample, this clone turned up once. V gene TRBV3-1 (or the pseudogene TRBV3-2) combines with J gene TRBJ2-7, with D possibly TRBD1 on 7 matching bases. The CDR3 runs to 13 residues. Trimming left V 4 bases short and J 2 bases short, with 9 bases between. Germline V gives CDR1 LGHDT, CDR2 YNNKEL (reference sequence). The CDR3 is CASSRGTAYEQYF. For the CDR3, the DNA is TGTGCCAGCAGCCGCGGGACAGCCTACGAGCAGTACTTC.

CDR3: CATSRDQDRGGYTF. The CDR3 DNA is TGTGCCACCAGCAGAGATCAAGACAGGGGCGGCTACACCTTC. This chain joins TRBV15 and TRBJ1-2; 8 bases match TRBD1. The CDR3 consists of 14 residues. Germline trimming cut 0 bases from V and 8 bases from J; bases unmatched to any gene: 5. The germline CDR1 and CDR2 sequences are LNHNV and YYDKDF (reference sequence).

The chain has TRBV6-6 and TRBJ1-5; 8 nucleotides line up with TRBD1. Trimming at V came to 5 bases and at J to 2 bases, leaving 8 bases not matched to a gene. The CDR3 consists of 16 residues. CDR1 MNHNY and CDR2 SVGAGI come from the germline V gene (reference sequence). CDR3 nucleotide sequence: TGTGCCAGCAGTCGATCGAACAGGGGGGGCAATCAGCCCCAGCATTTT. The encoded protein is CASSRSNRGGNQPQHF.

The V call is TRBV29-1, the J call TRBJ2-1; D is unclear. This CDR3 has 11 amino acids. Germline values: CDR1 SQVTM, CDR2 ANQGSEA. V was clipped by 4 bases and J by 4 bases, with 5 bases between them. The CDR3 reads CSVVWYNEQFF. CDR3 DNA sequence: TGCAGCGTTGTGTGGTACAATGAGCAGTTCTTC.

The gene calls are TRBV30 and TRBJ2-3; D is uncertain. The CDR3 spans 15 residues. Trimming removed 3 bases from V and 0 bases from J, with 13 bases in between. Germline CDR1 GTSNPN, CDR2 SVGIG (reference sequence). The CDR3 loop reads CAWRSSTRSTDTQYF. The DNA of the CDR3 is TGTGCCTGGAGAAGTTCGACGAGGAGCACAGATACGCAGTATTTT. Together with reference TRBV30 and TRBJ2-3, the CDR3 gives the full variable domain: SQTIHQWPATLVQPVGSPLSLECTVEGTSNPNLYWYRQAAGRGLQLLFYSVGIGQISSEVPQNLSASRPQDRQFILSSKKLLLSDSGFYLCAWRSSTRSTDTQYFGPGTRLTVL.

The chain carries TRBV3-1 (or the pseudogene TRBV3-2) and TRBJ2-5; D gene unclear. This CDR3 has 15 residues. CDR1 and CDR2 (germline): LGHDT, YNNKEL (reference sequence). V was clipped by 1 base and J by 2 bases, with 11 bases between them. The CDR3 protein is CASSQVPAQQETQYF. The CDR3 region has the DNA TGTGCCAGCAGCCAAGTACCAGCCCAACAAGAGACCCAGTACTTC.

This clone was detected once. The chain uses TRBV15 and TRBJ1-2; D remains ambiguous. This CDR3 comprises 13 residues. V dropped 5 bases and J dropped 6 bases, with 13 bases sitting between them. Germline loops: CDR1 LNHNV, CDR2 YYDKDF (reference sequence). The CDR3 nucleotides read TGTGCCACCAGCGCGGGAATGGGAGATGGCTACACCTTC. This sequence encodes CATSAGMGDGYTF. Complete variable domain (other parts from reference TRBV15 and TRBJ1-2): DAMVIQNPRYQVTQFGKPVTLSCSQTLNHNVMYWYQQKSSQAPKLLFHYYDKDFNNEADTPDNFQSRRPNTSFCFLDIRSPGLGDTAMYLCATSAGMGDGYTFGSGTRLTVV.

The chain uses TRBV21-1 and TRBJ2-1; the table's D gene call, TRBD2, was not cross checked with the DNA. TRBV21-1 is deemed a pseudogene. The length of the CDR3 is 19 residues. Written as DNA, the CDR3 is TGTGCCAGCAGCTTCCCCGAGTGGTGCTTGTGCGGGGACTACAATGAGCAGTTCTTC. Translating gives CASSFPEWCLCGDYNEQFF.

V is TRBV18 and J is TRBJ2-5; D is undetermined. The CDR3 is 15 residues long. Between the trimmed V and J ends, which lost 2 bases and 0 bases, there was a span of 10 bases. Germline V lookup: CDR1 KGHSH, CDR2 LQKENI. CDR3 amino acids: CASSPAQTYQETQYF. In nucleotides, the CDR3 is TGTGCCAGCTCACCAGCACAGACTTACCAAGAGACCCAGTACTTC.

The V and J genes are TRBV6-2 or TRBV6-3 and TRBJ1-2; D remains unclear. V was trimmed by 2 bases and J by 4 bases, leaving 5 bases between them. The CDR3 has 12 amino acids. The germline gives CDR1 MNHEY, CDR2 SVGEGT. CDR3 coding DNA: TGTGCCAGCAGTTACGGCGGCTATGGCTACACCTTC. It encodes CASSYGGYGYTF.

This CDR3 reads CASRQLNTEAFF. The CDR3 bases are TGTGCCAGCAGACAACTTAACACTGAAGCTTTCTTT. This chain connects TRBV28 to TRBJ1-1; D is unresolved. V was cut by 6 bases and J by 2 bases, with 7 bases left in between. Germline CDR1 and CDR2: MDHEN and SYDVKM. CDR3 length equals 12 residues.

This chain uses TRBV18 with TRBJ1-1; 7 nucleotides line up with TRBD1. The length of the CDR3 is 17 residues. Germline values: CDR1 KGHSH, CDR2 LQKENI. Losses at the gene ends were 2 bases for V and 0 bases for J; bases not matched to a gene: 9. The CDR3 nucleotides read TGTGCCAGCTCACCAAGACAGGGACAAATCATGAACACTGAAGCTTTCTTT. It codes for CASSPRQGQIMNTEAFF.

This chain links TRBV7-9 with TRBJ1-4; a possible D gene is TRBD1 (6 bases). The V gene's germline CDR1 is SEHNR and CDR2 FQNEAQ (reference sequence). With 5 bases removed from V and 13 bases from J, the gap between germline ends came to 14 bases. CDR3 length: 12 amino acids. Written as DNA, the CDR3 is TGTGCCAGCAGCCCCTACAGGGAGGCACTGTTTTTT. Its translation: CASSPYREALFF.